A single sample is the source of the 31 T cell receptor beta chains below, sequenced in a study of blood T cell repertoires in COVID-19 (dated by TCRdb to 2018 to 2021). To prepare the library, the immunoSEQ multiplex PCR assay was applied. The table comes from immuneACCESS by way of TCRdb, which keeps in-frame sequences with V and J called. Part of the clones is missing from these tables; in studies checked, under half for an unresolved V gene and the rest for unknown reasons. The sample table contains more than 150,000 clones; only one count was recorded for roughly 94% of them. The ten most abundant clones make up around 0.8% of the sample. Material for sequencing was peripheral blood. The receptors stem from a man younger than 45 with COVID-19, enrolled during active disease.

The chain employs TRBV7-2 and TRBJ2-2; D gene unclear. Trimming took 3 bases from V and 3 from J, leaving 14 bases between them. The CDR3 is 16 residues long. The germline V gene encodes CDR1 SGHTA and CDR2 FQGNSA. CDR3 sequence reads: CASSFEGDPDTGELFF. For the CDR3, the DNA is TGTGCCAGCAGCTTTGAAGGAGACCCCGACACCGGGGAGCTGTTTTTT. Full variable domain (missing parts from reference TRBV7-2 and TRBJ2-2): GAGVSQSPSNKVTEKGKDVELRCDPISGHTALYWYRQSLGQGLEFLIYFQGNSAPDKSGLPSDRFSAERTGGSVSTLTIQRTQQEDSAVYLCASSFEGDPDTGELFFGEGSRLTVL.

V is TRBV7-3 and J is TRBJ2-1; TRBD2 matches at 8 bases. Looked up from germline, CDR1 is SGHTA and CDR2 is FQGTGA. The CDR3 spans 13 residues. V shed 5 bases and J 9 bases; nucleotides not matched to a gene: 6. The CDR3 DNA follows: TGTGCCAGCAGCCCCCGGGGGGGGGCTGAGCAGTTCTTC. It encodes CASSPRGGAEQFF.

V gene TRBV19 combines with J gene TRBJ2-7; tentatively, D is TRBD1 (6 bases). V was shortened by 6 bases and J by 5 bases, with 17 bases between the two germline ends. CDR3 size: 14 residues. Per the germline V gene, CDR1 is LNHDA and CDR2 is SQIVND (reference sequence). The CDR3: CASRTGRGTHEQYF. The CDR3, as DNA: TGTGCCAGTAGGACGGGCAGGGGCACCCACGAGCAGTACTTC.

The CDR3 bases are TGTGCCACCAGCGCAGGGGGCACAGATACGCAGTATTTT. Amino acid sequence: CATSAGGTDTQYF. The chain joins TRBV15 to TRBJ2-3; D perhaps matches TRBD1 (6 bases). V was pared by 5 bases and J by 1 base, with 7 bases between. In germline, CDR1 is LNHNV, CDR2 YYDKDF (reference sequence). The CDR3 totals 13 residues.

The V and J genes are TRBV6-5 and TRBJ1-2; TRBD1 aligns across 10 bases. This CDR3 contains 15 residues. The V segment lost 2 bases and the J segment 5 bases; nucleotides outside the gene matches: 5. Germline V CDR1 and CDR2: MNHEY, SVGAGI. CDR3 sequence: CASSYVLGQGYGYTF. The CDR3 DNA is TGTGCCAGCAGTTACGTCCTGGGACAGGGGTATGGCTACACCTTC.

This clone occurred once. CDR3 loop: CSASSSLGGEQFF. The CDR3 DNA follows: TGCAGTGCTAGTTCTAGCCTAGGGGGTGAGCAGTTCTTC. V usage is TRBV20-1 and J usage is TRBJ2-1, with a possible D match to TRBD1 (6 bases). Germline V CDR1 and CDR2: DFQATT, SNEGSKA (reference sequence). The CDR3 sequence is 13 residues long. Between the trimmed V and J ends, which lost 3 bases and 9 bases, there was a span of 15 bases.

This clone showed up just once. The CDR3 bases are TGTGCCAGCGGAGCGAGAGGCGGAAACCAAGAGACCCAGTACTTC. Protein product: CASGARGGNQETQYF. This rearrangement joins TRBV6-5 to TRBJ2-5; D not resolved. Deletions cut 8 bases from V and 0 bases from J, with 16 bases between. This CDR3 has 15 residues. Germline lookup yields CDR1 MNHEY and CDR2 SVGAGI.

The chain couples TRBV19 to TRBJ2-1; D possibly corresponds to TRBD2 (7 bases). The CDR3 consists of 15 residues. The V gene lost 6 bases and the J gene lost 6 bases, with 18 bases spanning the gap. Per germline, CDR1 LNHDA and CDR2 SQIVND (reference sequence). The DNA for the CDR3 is TGTGCCAGTAGCCCAACTTGGGGGGGCCTCAATGAGCAGTTCTTC. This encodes CASSPTWGGLNEQFF.

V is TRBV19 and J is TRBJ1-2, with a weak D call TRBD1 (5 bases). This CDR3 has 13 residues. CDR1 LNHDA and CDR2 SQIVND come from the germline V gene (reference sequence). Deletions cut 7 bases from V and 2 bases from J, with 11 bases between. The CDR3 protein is CASMARENYGYTF. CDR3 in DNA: TGTGCCAGTATGGCCAGGGAAAACTATGGCTACACCTTC. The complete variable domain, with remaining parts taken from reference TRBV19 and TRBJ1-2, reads DGGITQSPKYLFRKEGQNVTLSCEQNLNHDAMYWYRQDPGQGLRLIYYSQIVNDFQKGDIAEGYSVSREKKESFPLTVTSAQKNPTAFYLCASMARENYGYTFGSGTRLTVV.

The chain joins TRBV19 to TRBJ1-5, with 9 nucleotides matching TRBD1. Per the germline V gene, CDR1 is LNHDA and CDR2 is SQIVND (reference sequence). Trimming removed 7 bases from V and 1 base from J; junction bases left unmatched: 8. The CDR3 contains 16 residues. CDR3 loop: CASTPGTGRSNQPQHF. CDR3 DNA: TGTGCCAGTACCCCTGGGACAGGGCGAAGCAATCAGCCCCAGCATTTT. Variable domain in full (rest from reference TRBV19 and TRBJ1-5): DGGITQSPKYLFRKEGQNVTLSCEQNLNHDAMYWYRQDPGQGLRLIYYSQIVNDFQKGDIAEGYSVSREKKESFPLTVTSAQKNPTAFYLCASTPGTGRSNQPQHFGDGTRLSIL.

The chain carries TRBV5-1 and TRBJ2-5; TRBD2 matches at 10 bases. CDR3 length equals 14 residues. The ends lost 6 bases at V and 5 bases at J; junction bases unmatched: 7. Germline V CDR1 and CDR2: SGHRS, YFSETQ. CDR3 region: CASNPAGGKETQYF. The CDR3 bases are TGCGCCAGCAATCCAGCGGGGGGGAAGGAGACCCAGTACTTC.

The CDR3 DNA follows: TGCGCCAGCAGCTCCGGGACAGCGAACACTGAAGCTTTCTTT. It codes for CASSSGTANTEAFF. The chain uses TRBV5-1 and TRBJ1-1, with 7 bases identical to TRBD1. The CDR3 has 14 amino acids. With 3 bases clipped from V and 1 base from J, the junction kept 3 bases outside the gene matches. Germline loops: CDR1 SGHRS, CDR2 YFSETQ.

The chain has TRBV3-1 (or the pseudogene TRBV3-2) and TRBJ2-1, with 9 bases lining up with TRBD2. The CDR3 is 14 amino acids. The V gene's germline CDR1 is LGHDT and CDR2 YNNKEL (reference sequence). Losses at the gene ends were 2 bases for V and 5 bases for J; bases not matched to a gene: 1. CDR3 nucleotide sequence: TGTGCCAGCAGCCAACGCGGGGGGGACAATGAGCAGTTCTTC. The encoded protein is CASSQRGGDNEQFF.

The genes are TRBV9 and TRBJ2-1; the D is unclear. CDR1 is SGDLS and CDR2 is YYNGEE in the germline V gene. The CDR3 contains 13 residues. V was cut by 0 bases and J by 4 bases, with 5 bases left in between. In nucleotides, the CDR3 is TGTGCCAGCAGCGTAGCGTTATACAATGAGCAGTTCTTC. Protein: CASSVALYNEQFF.

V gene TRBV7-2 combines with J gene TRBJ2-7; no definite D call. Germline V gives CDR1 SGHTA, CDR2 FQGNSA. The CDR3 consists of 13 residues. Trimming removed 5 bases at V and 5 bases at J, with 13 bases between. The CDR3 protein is CASSLILGHEQYF. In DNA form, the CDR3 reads TGTGCCAGCAGCCTTATTCTGGGCCACGAGCAGTACTTC.

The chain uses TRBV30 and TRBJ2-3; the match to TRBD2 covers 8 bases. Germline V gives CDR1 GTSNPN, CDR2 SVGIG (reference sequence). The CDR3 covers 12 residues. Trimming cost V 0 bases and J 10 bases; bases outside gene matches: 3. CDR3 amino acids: CAWSVTGGAQYF. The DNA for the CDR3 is TGTGCCTGGAGTGTAACGGGAGGGGCGCAGTATTTT.

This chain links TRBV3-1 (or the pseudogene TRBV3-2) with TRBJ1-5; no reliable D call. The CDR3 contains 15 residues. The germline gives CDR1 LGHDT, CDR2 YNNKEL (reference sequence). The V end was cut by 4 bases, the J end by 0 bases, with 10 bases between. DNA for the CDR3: TGTGCCAGCAGCCGCGGGCCTTATAGCAATCAGCCCCAGCATTTT. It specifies CASSRGPYSNQPQHF.

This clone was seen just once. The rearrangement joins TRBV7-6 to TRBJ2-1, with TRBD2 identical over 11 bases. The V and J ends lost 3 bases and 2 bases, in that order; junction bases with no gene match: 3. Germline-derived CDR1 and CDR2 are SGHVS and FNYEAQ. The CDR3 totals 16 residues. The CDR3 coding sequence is TGTGCCAGCAGCTTCCTTAGCGGGGGGGCCTACAATGAGCAGTTCTTC. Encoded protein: CASSFLSGGAYNEQFF.

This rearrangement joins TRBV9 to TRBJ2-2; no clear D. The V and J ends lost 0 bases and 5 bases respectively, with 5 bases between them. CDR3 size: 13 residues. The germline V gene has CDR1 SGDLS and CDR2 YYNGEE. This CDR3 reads CASSVVETGELFF. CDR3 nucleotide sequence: TGTGCCAGCAGCGTAGTAGAGACCGGGGAGCTGTTTTTT.

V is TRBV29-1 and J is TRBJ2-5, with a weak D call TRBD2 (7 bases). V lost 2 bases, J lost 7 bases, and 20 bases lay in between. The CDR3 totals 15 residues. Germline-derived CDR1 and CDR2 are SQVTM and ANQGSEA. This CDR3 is CSVEMLAEIGGTQYF. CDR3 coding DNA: TGCAGCGTTGAAATGCTAGCGGAGATAGGGGGGACCCAGTACTTC.

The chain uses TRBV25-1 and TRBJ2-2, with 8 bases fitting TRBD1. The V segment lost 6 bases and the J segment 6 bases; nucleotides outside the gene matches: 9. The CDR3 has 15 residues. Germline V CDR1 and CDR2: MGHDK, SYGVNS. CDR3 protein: CASSRTGLYAGELFF. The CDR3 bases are TGTGCCAGCAGCCGGACAGGGTTGTACGCCGGGGAGCTGTTTTTT. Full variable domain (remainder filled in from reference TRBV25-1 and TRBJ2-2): EADIYQTPRYLVIGTGKKITLECSQTMGHDKMYWYQQDPGMELHLIHYSYGVNSTEKGDLSSESTVSRIRTEHFPLTLESARPSHTSQYLCASSRTGLYAGELFFGEGSRLTVL.

CDR3 sequence reads: CASSLYGHDSPYEQYF. The CDR3 coding sequence is TGTGCCAGCAGCTTGTATGGTCACGACAGTCCCTACGAGCAGTACTTC. The chain joins TRBV5-6 to TRBJ2-7, with D possibly being TRBD1 (5 bases). The CDR3 extends over 16 amino acids. The V gene lost 1 base and the J gene lost 2 bases, with 16 bases spanning the gap. Germline CDR1 is SGHDT and CDR2 is YYEEEE.

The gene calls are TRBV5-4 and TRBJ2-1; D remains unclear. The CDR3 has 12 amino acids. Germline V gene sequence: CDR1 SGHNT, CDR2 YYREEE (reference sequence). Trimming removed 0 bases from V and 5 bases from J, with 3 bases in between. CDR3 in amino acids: CASSLVNNEQFF. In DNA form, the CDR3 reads TGTGCCAGCAGCTTGGTTAACAATGAGCAGTTCTTC.

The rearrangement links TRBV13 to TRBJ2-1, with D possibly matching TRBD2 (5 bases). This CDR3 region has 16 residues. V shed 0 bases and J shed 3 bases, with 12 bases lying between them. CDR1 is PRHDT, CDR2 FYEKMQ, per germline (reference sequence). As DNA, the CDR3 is TGTGCCAGCAGCTTAGGCCTTCCGGGATTCTACAATGAGCAGTTCTTC. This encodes CASSLGLPGFYNEQFF. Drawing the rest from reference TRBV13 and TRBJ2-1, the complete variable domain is AAGVIQSPRHLIKEKRETATLKCYPIPRHDTVYWYQQGPGQDPQFLISFYEKMQSDKGSIPDRFSAQQFSDYHSELNMSSLELGDSALYFCASSLGLPGFYNEQFFGPGTRLTVL.

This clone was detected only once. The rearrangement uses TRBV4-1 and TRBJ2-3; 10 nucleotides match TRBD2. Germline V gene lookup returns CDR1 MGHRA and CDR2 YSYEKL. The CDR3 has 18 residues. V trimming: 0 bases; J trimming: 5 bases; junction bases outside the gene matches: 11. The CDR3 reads CASSQEQGSGGAGDTQYF. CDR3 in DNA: TGCGCCAGCAGCCAAGAACAAGGAAGCGGGGGGGCCGGAGATACGCAGTATTTT.

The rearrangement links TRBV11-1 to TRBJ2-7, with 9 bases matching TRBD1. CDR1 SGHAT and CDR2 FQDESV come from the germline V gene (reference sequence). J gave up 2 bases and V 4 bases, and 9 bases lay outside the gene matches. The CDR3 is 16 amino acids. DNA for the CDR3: TGTGCCAGCAGCTCACCAGACAGGGGGGAACCCTACGAGCAGTACTTC. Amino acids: CASSSPDRGEPYEQYF.

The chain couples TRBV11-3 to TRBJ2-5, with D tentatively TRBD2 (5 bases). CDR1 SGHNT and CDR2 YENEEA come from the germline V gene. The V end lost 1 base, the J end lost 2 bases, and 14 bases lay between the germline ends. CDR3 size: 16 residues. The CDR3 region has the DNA TGTGCCAGCAGCTTAGGGGTCGGAGGATTACAAGAGACCCAGTACTTC. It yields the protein CASSLGVGGLQETQYF.

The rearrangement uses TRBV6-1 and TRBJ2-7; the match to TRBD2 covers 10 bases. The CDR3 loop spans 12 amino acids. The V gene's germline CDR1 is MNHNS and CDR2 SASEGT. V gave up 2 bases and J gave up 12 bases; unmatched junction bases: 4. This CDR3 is CASSELAGERYF. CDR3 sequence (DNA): TGTGCCAGCAGTGAACTAGCGGGAGAACGGTACTTC.

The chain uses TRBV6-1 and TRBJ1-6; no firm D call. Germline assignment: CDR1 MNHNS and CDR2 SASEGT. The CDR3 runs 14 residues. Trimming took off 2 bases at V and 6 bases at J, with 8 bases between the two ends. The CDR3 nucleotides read TGTGCCAGCAGTGAACTAGCAGCTAATTCACCCCTCCACTTT. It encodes CASSELAANSPLHF.

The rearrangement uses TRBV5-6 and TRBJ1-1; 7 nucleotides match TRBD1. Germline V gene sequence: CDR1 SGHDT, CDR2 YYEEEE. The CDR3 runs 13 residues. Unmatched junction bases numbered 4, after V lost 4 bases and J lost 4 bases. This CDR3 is CASSPTGTTEAFF. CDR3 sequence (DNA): TGTGCCAGCAGCCCGACAGGGACCACTGAAGCTTTCTTT.

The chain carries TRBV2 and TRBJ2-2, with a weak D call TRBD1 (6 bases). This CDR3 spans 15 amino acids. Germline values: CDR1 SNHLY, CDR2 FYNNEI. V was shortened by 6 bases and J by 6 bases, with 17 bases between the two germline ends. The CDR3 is CASSGQFGAPGELFF. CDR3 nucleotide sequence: TGTGCCAGCAGCGGACAGTTCGGAGCTCCCGGGGAGCTGTTTTTT.